Below, 25 T cell receptor beta chains from the same sample are listed, as sequenced in a study of identical twins. MiXCR was run by TCRdb on the 5' RACE reads, yielding one entry per CDR3 protein. The table has 650,000 to 750,000 distinct CDR3 sequences, around 20% seen once. This sample also belongs to another study, concerning T cells expressing NK-cell markers.

The sample was PBMCs. All receptors derive from a woman under 30 in good health.

The table lists this clonotype with a few counts. This rearrangement joins TRBV4-3 to TRBJ1-2, with TRBD1 identical over 7 bases. V lost 2 bases and J lost 6; bases outside the gene matches: 6. The CDR3 covers 14 residues. CDR1 is LGHNA, CDR2 YSLEER, per germline. The CDR3 protein is CASSQRQGGDGYTF. DNA for the CDR3: TGCGCCAGCAGCCAACGGCAGGGGGGGGATGGCTACACCTTC.

The sample holds a few counts of this clonotype. V is TRBV27 and J is TRBJ2-7; D could derive from TRBD1 or TRBD2 (5 bases each). CDR3 size: 13 residues. Trimming shortened V by 2 bases and J by 7 bases, and 12 bases separated the two germline ends. Germline CDR1 and CDR2: MNHEY and SMNVEV (reference sequence). CDR3 bases: TGTGCCAGCAGTTTAGGGGGAGCTCGGGAGCAGTACTTC. It encodes CASSLGGAREQYF.

This clonotype was picked up a small number of times. This sequence joins TRBV11-2 and TRBJ2-1; 9 positions match TRBD2. Germline V CDR1 and CDR2: SGHAT, FQNNGV. The CDR3 is made up of 17 amino acids. V lost 5 bases, J lost 1 base, and 9 bases stayed unmatched. CDR3 DNA sequence: TGTGCCAGCAGCCAATTCCTAGCGGGATCATCCTACAATGAGCAGTTCTTC. This gives the protein CASSQFLAGSSYNEQFF. Full variable domain (missing parts from reference TRBV11-2 and TRBJ2-1): EAGVAQSPRYKIIEKRQSVAFWCNPISGHATLYWYQQILGQGPKLLIQFQNNGVVDDSQLPKDRFSAERLKGVDSTLKIQPAKLEDSAVYLCASSQFLAGSSYNEQFFGPGTRLTVL.

V is TRBV7-8 and J is TRBJ2-1; D remains unclear. The germline V and J ends were trimmed by 2 bases and 4 bases, with 9 bases remaining between them. The length of the CDR3 is 14 residues. Germline V lookup: CDR1 SGHVS, CDR2 FQNEAQ. As DNA, the CDR3 is TGTGCCAGCAGCTTATTCCCCGATTACAATGAGCAGTTCTTC. This encodes CASSLFPDYNEQFF.

This clonotype was seen ten or more times. CDR3 DNA: TGTGCCAGCAGCTCAACCCTGAAGGACTATGGCTACACCTTC. Translating it yields CASSSTLKDYGYTF. The chain joins TRBV9 to TRBJ1-2, with D uncertain. Germline lookup yields CDR1 SGDLS and CDR2 YYNGEE. V lost 4 bases to trimming and J lost 3 bases, with 13 bases between them. The CDR3 extends over 14 amino acids.

Regarding this clonotype: An end of the junction does not agree with germline; a read error may underlie this. The CDR3 DNA sequence: TGCGCCAGCAGCTTGGAGGTCTCCCACGAGCAGTACTTC. Translating gives CASSLEVSHEQYF. V gene TRBV5-1 combines with J gene TRBJ2-7; D ambiguous. This CDR3 is 13 amino acids long. Germline V gene sequence: CDR1 SGHRS, CDR2 YFSETQ.

In its sample, this clonotype was seen a few times. The genes are TRBV20-1 and TRBJ1-5; a weak D match, TRBD1 (5 bases). The germline V gene encodes CDR1 DFQATT and CDR2 SNEGSKA (reference sequence). CDR3 size: 13 residues. With 4 bases removed from V and 6 bases from J, the gap between germline ends came to 13 bases. CDR3 in DNA: TGCAGTGCTACCGGGGACGGAGTTCAGCCCCAGCATTTT. It yields the protein CSATGDGVQPQHF.

This sequence joins TRBV10-1 and TRBJ2-1; D might be TRBD2 (5 bases). This CDR3 has 14 residues. Trimming took 6 bases from V and 8 from J, leaving 17 bases between them. Germline-derived CDR1 and CDR2 are WNHNN and SYGVQD (reference sequence). DNA of the CDR3: TGCGCCAGCAGACCCGCGGGTAGTCCCCATGAGCAGTTCTTC. Translation gives CASRPAGSPHEQFF.

The chain carries TRBV6-5 and TRBJ1-1; D unclear. This CDR3 has 13 amino acids. The V gene lost 1 base and the J gene lost 2 bases, with 5 bases spanning the gap. Germline values: CDR1 MNHEY, CDR2 SVGAGI. CDR3: CASSYFSNTEAFF. The CDR3 DNA reads as TGTGCCAGCAGTTACTTTTCCAACACTGAAGCTTTCTTT.

This chain connects TRBV7-2 to TRBJ2-3; D remains unclear. V was trimmed by 4 bases and J by 1 base, leaving 12 bases between them. CDR1 and CDR2 (germline): SGHTA, FQGNSA. The CDR3 covers 15 residues. The CDR3 DNA reads TGTGCCAGCAGCTACACCTGGGTCCGCACAGATACGCAGTATTTT. Translating it yields CASSYTWVRTDTQYF.

The sample holds a few counts of this clonotype. CDR3 residues: CSAPPRLAGANEQFF. The CDR3 coding sequence is TGCAGTGCTCCCCCGCGACTAGCGGGAGCCAATGAGCAGTTCTTC. The chain recombines TRBV20-1 with TRBJ2-1; 12 bases line up with TRBD2. CDR1 DFQATT and CDR2 SNEGSKA come from the germline V gene (reference sequence). J was trimmed by 6 bases and V by 5 bases; bases with no gene match: 8. The CDR3 runs 15 residues.

This clonotype was observed a few times. The chain recombines TRBV9 with TRBJ1-5; the D is unclear. The CDR3 runs 14 residues. CDR1 is SGDLS, CDR2 YYNGEE, per germline. Trimming shortened V by 0 bases and J by 0 bases, and 4 bases separated the two germline ends. The CDR3 reads CASSVGPSNQPQHF. The CDR3 bases are TGTGCCAGCAGCGTAGGGCCTAGCAATCAGCCCCAGCATTTT.

There are many counts of this clonotype. V gene TRBV5-1 combines with J gene TRBJ2-3; either TRBD1 or TRBD2 may supply D (6 bases each). CDR1 is SGHRS and CDR2 is YFSETQ in the germline V gene. The CDR3 length is 15 residues. The ends were cut back, 6 bases at V and 4 bases at J, with 18 bases in the middle. This CDR3 reads CASTAVPGDSDTQYF. The CDR3 nucleotides read TGCGCCAGCACCGCCGTGCCAGGGGACTCAGATACGCAGTATTTT.

This clonotype has only a few counts. The chain links TRBV12-3 or TRBV12-4 to TRBJ2-1, with D perhaps matching TRBD1 or TRBD2 (5 bases each). The CDR3 totals 13 residues. V dropped 1 base and J dropped 8 bases, with 9 bases sitting between them. CDR3: CASSLGVGDEQFF. The CDR3 region has the DNA TGTGCCAGCAGTTTAGGGGTGGGGGATGAGCAGTTCTTC.

The CDR3 reads CASSLGTAATGELFF. CDR3 coding DNA: TGTGCCAGCAGCTTAGGAACAGCCGCAACCGGGGAGCTGTTTTTT. The chain joins TRBV7-9 to TRBJ2-2; D call uncertain. The CDR3 runs 15 residues. Germline assignment: CDR1 SEHNR and CDR2 FQNEAQ (reference sequence). V gave up 1 base and J gave up 5 bases, with 11 bases separating them.

The rearrangement joins TRBV20-1 to TRBJ2-2; 7 positions agree with TRBD1. V was clipped by 2 bases and J by 5 bases; unmatched bases: 8. Germline V gives CDR1 DFQATT, CDR2 SNEGSKA (reference sequence). The CDR3 sequence is 15 residues long. CDR3 in amino acids: CSARQVTGRTGELFF. CDR3 nucleotides: TGCAGTGCTAGACAAGTGACAGGGAGAACCGGGGAGCTGTTTTTT.

This clonotype has at least ten counts. V gene TRBV7-2 combines with J gene TRBJ1-5; no reliable D call. The CDR3 has 14 amino acids. Per germline, CDR1 SGHTA and CDR2 FQGNSA. V dropped 8 bases and J dropped 2 bases, with 13 bases sitting between them. DNA of the CDR3: TGTGCCAGCGCCGGGCTCGGGGGCAATCAGCCCCAGCATTTT. This sequence encodes CASAGLGGNQPQHF. Based on the CDR3 plus reference TRBV7-2 and TRBJ1-5, the full variable domain is GAGVSQSPSNKVTEKGKDVELRCDPISGHTALYWYRQSLGQGLEFLIYFQGNSAPDKSGLPSDRFSAERTGGSVSTLTIQRTQQEDSAVYLCASAGLGGNQPQHFGDGTRLSIL.

The chain combines TRBV11-2 with TRBJ1-1; D is ambiguous. V lost 8 bases and J 8 bases, leaving 12 bases between the germline ends. The CDR3 has 11 amino acids. CDR1 is SGHAT, CDR2 FQNNGV, per germline. CDR3 sequence: CASLWTVEAFF. For the CDR3, the DNA is TGTGCCAGCCTTTGGACCGTGGAAGCTTTCTTT.

This chain connects TRBV5-4 to TRBJ2-5, with 12 bases fitting TRBD2. The length of the CDR3 is 15 residues. The V gene's germline CDR1 is SGHNT and CDR2 YYREEE (reference sequence). V shed 3 bases, J shed 5 bases, and the junction held 5 bases outside the gene matches. CDR3 sequence: CASSSRTSGVETQYF. CDR3 nucleotides: TGTGCCAGCAGCTCTCGGACTAGCGGGGTGGAGACCCAGTACTTC.

This clonotype was seen a few times. The V call is TRBV6-5, the J call TRBJ2-7; D could derive from TRBD1 or TRBD2 (7 bases each). CDR3 length: 14 residues. V shed 2 bases and J shed 3 bases, with 11 bases lying between them. Germline V gives CDR1 MNHEY, CDR2 SVGAGI. The CDR3 spells CASSYGRGGYEQYF. DNA for the CDR3: TGTGCCAGCAGTTACGGCAGGGGGGGCTACGAGCAGTACTTC.

The rearrangement links TRBV6-5 to TRBJ1-2; 7 nucleotides line up with TRBD1. The germline CDR1 and CDR2 sequences are MNHEY and SVGAGI. J was trimmed by 4 bases and V by 3 bases; bases with no gene match: 17. CDR3 size: 18 residues. CDR3: CASSYDLNPGQLSYGYTF. In DNA, the CDR3 is TGTGCCAGCAGTTATGACCTGAATCCGGGACAGTTATCCTATGGCTACACCTTC.

The chain couples TRBV12-3 or TRBV12-4 to TRBJ2-1, with 7 bases identical to TRBD2. Trimming at V came to 3 bases and at J to 5 bases, leaving 7 bases not matched to a gene. The CDR3 loop spans 15 amino acids. CDR3 sequence: CASSFFPGRHNEQFF. CDR3 coding DNA: TGTGCCAGCAGTTTCTTCCCCGGGAGGCACAATGAGCAGTTCTTC.

This clonotype was picked up a small number of times. The V call is TRBV20-1, the J call TRBJ1-6; 8 bases match TRBD1. V was pared by 3 bases and J by 9 bases, with 4 bases of the junction left unmatched. The CDR3 extends over 13 amino acids. In germline, CDR1 is DFQATT, CDR2 SNEGSKA (reference sequence). CDR3 nucleotides: TGCAGTGCTAGTATCAGGGGGCTTTCACCCCTCCACTTT. This sequence encodes CSASIRGLSPLHF.

The rearrangement links TRBV7-6 to TRBJ1-4, with 7 bases that match TRBD1. The ends lost 4 bases at V and 10 bases at J; junction bases unmatched: 6. CDR1 SGHVS and CDR2 FNYEAQ come from the germline V gene. The CDR3 loop spans 13 amino acids. The CDR3 protein is CASSSTGHRKLFF. The CDR3 nucleotides are TGTGCCAGCAGCTCGACAGGGCACAGAAAACTGTTTTTT.

This clonotype was observed a few times. The chain employs TRBV20-1 and TRBJ2-3; 9 positions agree with TRBD2. Germline CDR1 reads DFQATT; CDR2 reads SNEGSKA (reference sequence). V was clipped by 6 bases and J by 5 bases; unmatched bases: 6. This CDR3 region has 13 residues. CDR3 region: CSAGRGGLDTQYF. CDR3 DNA: TGCAGTGCAGGGCGGGGGGGCCTAGATACGCAGTATTTT.